This T cell receptor (beta chain) appears in the sequencing data of a study of shared clonotypes between healthy human individuals. The V end lost 1 base, the J end lost 1 base, and 5 bases lay between the germline ends. The CDR3 consists of 13 residues. Germline V CDR1 and CDR2: SGHDT, YYEEEE. TCRdb's table, derived via immunoSEQ multiplex PCR, lists solely in-frame clones and lacks some. The sample consists of some 500,000 clones, 90% to 97% of them appearing once. The origin of this receptor is a woman in her thirties in good health. The specimen was naive CD4+ T cells sorted from blood. Documented subset: CD45RA+ positively selected. The chain uses TRBV5-6 and TRBJ1-1; no definite D call. This CDR3 reads CASSLNWNTEAFF. In nucleotides, the CDR3 is TGTGCCAGCAGCTTGAACTGGAACACTGAAGCTTTCTTT.